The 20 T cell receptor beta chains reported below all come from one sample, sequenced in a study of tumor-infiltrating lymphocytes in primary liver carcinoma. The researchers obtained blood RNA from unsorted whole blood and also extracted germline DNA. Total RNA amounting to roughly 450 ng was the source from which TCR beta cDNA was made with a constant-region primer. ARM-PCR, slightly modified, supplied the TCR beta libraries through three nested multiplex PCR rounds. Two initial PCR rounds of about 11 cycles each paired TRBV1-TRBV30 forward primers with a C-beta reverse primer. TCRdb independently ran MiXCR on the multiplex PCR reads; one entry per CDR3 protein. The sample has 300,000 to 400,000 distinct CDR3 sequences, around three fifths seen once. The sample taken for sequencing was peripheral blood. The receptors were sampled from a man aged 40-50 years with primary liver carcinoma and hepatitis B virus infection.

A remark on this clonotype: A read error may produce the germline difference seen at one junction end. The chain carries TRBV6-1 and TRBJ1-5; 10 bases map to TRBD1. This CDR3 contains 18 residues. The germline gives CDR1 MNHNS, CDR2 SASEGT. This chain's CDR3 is CASMQSADRGLWNRPQHF. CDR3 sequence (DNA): TGTGCCAGCATGCAATCCGCAGACAGGGGGCTCTGGAATCGGCCCCAGCATTTT.

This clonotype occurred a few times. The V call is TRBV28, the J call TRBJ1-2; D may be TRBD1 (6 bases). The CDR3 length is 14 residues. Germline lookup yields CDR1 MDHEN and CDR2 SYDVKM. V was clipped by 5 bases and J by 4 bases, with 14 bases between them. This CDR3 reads CASSPPGTSYGYTF. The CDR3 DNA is TGTGCCAGCAGTCCACCCGGGACAAGCTATGGCTACACCTTC.

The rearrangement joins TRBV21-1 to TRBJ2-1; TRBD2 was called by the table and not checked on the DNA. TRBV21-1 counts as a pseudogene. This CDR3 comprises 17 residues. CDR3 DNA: TGTGCCAGCAGCCTTACCTCCCGCCTAGCGGGAGACCATGAGCAGTTCTTC. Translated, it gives CASSLTSRLAGDHEQFF.

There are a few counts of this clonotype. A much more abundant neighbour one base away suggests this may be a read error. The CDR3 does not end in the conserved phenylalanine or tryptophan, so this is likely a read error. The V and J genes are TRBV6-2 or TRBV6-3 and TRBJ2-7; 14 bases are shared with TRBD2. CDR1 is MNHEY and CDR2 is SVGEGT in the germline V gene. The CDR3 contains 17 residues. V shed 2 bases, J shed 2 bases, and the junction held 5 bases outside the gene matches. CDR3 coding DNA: TGTGCCAGCAGTTACAAGGGACTAGCGGGAGTCCCCTACGAGCAGTACTTA. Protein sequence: CASSYKGLAGVPYEQYL.

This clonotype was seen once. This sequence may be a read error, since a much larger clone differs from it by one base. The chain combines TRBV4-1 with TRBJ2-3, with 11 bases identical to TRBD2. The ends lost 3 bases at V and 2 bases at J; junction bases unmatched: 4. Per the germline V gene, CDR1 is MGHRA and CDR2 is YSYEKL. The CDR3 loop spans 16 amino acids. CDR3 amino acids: CASSHLGLAVTDTQYF. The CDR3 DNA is TGCGCCAGCAGCCACCTGGGACTAGCGGTCACAGATACGCAGTATTTT.

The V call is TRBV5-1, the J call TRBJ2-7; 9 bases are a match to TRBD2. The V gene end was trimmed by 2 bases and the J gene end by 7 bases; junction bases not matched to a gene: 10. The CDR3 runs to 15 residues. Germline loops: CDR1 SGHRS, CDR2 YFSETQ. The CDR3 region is CASSFIAGVWGEQYF. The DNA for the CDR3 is TGCGCCAGCAGCTTCATAGCGGGAGTCTGGGGAGAGCAGTACTTC.

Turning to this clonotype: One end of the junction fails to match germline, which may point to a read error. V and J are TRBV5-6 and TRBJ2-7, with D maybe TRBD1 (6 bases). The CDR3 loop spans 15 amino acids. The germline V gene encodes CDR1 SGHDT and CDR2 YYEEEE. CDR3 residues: CASNLVPGASYEQYF. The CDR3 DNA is TGTGCCAGCAACTTGGTTCCAGGGGCCTCCTACGAGCAGTACTTC. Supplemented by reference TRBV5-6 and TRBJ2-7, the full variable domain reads DAGVTQSPTHLIKTRGQQVTLRCSPKSGHDTVSWYQQALGQGPQFIFQYYEEEERQRGNFPDRFSGHQFPNYSSELNVNALLLGDSALYLCASNLVPGASYEQYFGPGTRLTVT.

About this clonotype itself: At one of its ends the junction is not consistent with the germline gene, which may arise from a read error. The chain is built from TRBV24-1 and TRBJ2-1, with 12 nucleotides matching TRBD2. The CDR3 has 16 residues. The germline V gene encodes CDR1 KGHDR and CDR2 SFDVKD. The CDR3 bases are TGTGCCACCAGTGATTTTCGACTAGCGGGAGTAAATGAGCAGCTCTTC. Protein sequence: CATSDFRLAGVNEQLF.

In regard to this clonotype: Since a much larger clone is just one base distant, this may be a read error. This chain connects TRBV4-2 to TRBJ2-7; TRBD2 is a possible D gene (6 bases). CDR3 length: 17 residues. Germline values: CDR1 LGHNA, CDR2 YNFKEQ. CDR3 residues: CASSQETLGTGAYEQHF. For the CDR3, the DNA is TGTGCCAGCAGCCAGGAAACCCTAGGGACTGGAGCCTACGAGCAGCACTTC.

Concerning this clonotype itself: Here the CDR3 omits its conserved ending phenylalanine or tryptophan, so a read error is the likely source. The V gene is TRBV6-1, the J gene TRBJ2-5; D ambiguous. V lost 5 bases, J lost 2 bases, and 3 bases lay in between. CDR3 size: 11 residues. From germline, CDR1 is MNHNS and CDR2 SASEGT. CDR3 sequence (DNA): TGTGCCAGCAGTCGTCAAGAGACCCAGTACTTA. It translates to CASSRQETQYL.

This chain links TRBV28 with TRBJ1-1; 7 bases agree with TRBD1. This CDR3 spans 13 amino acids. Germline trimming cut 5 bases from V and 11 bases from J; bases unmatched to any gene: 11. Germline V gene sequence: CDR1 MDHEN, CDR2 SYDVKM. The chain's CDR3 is CASSTEDRRGAFF. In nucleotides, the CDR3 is TGTGCCAGCAGTACCGAGGACAGGCGGGGGGCTTTCTTT. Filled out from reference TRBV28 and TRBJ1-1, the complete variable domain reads DVKVTQSSRYLVKRTGEKVFLECVQDMDHENMFWYRQDPGLGLRLIYFSYDVKMKEKGDIPEGYSVSREKKERFSLILESASTNQTSMYLCASSTEDRRGAFFGQGTRLTVV.

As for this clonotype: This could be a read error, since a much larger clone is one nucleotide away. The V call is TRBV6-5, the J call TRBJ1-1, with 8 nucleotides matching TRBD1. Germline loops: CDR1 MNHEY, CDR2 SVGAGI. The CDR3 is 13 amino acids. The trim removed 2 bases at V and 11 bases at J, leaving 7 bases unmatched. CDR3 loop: CASSYQDRVDAFF. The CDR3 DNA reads TGTGCCAGCAGTTACCAGGACAGGGTTGACGCTTTCTTT.

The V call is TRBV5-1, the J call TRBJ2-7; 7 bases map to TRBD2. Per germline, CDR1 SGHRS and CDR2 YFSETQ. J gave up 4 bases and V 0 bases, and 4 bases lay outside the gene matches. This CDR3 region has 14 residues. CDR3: CASSLGGSGYEQYF. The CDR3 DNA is TGCGCCAGCAGCTTGGGCGGGAGTGGGTACGAGCAGTACTTC.

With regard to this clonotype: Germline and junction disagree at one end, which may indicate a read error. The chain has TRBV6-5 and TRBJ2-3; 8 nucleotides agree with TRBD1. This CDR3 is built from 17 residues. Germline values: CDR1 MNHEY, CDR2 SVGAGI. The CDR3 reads CASSYVIGQGMGDTQYF. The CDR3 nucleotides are TGTGCCAGCAGTTACGTGATAGGACAGGGAATGGGCGATACGCAGTATTTC.

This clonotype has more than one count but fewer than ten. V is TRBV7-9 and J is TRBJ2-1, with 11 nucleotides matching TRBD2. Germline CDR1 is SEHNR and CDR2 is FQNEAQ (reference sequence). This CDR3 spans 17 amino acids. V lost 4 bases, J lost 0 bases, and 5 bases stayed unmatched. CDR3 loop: CASSSRTSGLSYNEQFF. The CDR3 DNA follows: TGTGCCAGCAGCTCCCGGACTAGCGGGCTCTCCTACAATGAGCAGTTCTTC.

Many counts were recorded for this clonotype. CDR3 residues: CASSTTAGGRNIQYF. CDR3 sequence (DNA): TGTGCCAGCAGCACCACAGCGGGCGGTCGGAACATTCAGTACTTC. The J gene is TRBJ2-4, the V gene TRBV13; possible D gene TRBD2, 6 bases. CDR3 length equals 15 residues. With 5 bases removed from V and 7 bases from J, the gap between germline ends came to 18 bases. The germline gives CDR1 PRHDT, CDR2 FYEKMQ (reference sequence).

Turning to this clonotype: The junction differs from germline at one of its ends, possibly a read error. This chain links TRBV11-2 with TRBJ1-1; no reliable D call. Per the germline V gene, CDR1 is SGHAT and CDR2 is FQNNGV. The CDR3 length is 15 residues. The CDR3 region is CVSSRRHQQSTEAFF. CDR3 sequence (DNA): TGTGTCAGCAGCCGCAGACACCAGCAAAGCACTGAAGCTTTCTTT.

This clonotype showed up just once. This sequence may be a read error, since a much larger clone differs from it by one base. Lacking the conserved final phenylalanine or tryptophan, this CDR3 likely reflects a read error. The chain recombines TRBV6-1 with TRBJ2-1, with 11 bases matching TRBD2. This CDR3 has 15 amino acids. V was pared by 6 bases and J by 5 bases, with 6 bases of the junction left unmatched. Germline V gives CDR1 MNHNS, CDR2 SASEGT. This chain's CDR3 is CASRHLAGGNNEQFL. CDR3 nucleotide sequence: TGTGCCAGCAGACACCTAGCGGGAGGCAACAATGAGCAGTTCCTC.

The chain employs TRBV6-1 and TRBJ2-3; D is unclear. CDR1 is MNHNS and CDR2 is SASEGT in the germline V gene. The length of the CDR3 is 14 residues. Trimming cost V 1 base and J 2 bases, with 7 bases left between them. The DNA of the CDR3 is TGTGCCAGCAGTGAAGTGGTTGCCACAGATACGCAGTATTTT. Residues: CASSEVVATDTQYF.

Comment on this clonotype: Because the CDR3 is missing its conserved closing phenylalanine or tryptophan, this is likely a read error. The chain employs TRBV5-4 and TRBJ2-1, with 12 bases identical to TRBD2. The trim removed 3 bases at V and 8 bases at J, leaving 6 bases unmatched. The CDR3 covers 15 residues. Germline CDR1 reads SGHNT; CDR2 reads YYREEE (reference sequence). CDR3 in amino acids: CASSWMTSGRDEQFL. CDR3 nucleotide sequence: TGTGCCAGCAGCTGGATGACTAGCGGGAGAGATGAGCAGTTCTTA.